This T cell receptor beta chain was identified in a study of PD-1 blockade in classical Hodgkin lymphoma. Study at large: Patients had nivolumab dosed at 3 mg/kg, delivered intravenously every 2 weeks. Study results and caveats: Similar baseline diversity was found in complete responders and newly diagnosed patients. A significant rise in TCR diversity by C4D1 was seen for CD4+ but not CD8+ cells.

The assay was immunoSEQ multiplex PCR, and TCRdb's table has in-frame clones only and misses some. Counted here are roughly 38,000 clones, 70% to 90% occurring once; the ten biggest clones make up 4.5% to 6.5%. The CDR3 is 14 residues long. The germline V and J ends were trimmed by 3 bases and 2 bases, with 12 bases remaining between them. The germline V gene has CDR1 SGDLS and CDR2 YYNGEE. Notes on this clone: Its specificity is not known.

Every patient relapsed after autologous stem cell transplantation, and brentuximab vedotin exposure varied. This clonotype was sampled from a human donor with classical Hodgkin lymphoma. The sample was peripheral blood mononuclear cells (PBMCs), taken before the second cycle of nivolumab. V is TRBV9 and J is TRBJ2-7, with D possibly TRBD2 on 5 matching bases. The CDR3 DNA sequence: TGTGCCAGCAGCGAAGCTAGCACCACCTACGAGCAGTACTTC. It specifies CASSEASTTYEQYF.